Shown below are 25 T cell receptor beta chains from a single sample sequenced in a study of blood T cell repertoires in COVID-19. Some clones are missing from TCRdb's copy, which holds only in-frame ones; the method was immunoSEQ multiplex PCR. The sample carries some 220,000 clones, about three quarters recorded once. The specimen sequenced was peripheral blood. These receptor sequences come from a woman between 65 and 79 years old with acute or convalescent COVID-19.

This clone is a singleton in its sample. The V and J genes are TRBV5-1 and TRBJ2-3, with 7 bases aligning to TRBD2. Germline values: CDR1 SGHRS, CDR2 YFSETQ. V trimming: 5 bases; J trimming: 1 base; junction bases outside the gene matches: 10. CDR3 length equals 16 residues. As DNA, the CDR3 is TGCGCCAGCAGGGAGTCGGGGGGATGGGGCACAGATACGCAGTATTTT. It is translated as CASRESGGWGTDTQYF.

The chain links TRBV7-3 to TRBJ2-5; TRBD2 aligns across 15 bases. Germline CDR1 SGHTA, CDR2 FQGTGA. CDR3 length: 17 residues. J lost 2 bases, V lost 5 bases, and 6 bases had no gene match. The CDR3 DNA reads TGTGCCAGCAGCCCAGGACTAGCGGGGGGGCGTCAAGAGACCCAGTACTTC. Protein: CASSPGLAGGRQETQYF.

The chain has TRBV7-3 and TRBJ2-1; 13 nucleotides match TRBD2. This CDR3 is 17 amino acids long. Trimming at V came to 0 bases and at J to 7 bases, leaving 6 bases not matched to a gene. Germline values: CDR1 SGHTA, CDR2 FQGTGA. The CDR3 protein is CASSLTGTSGVGNEQFF. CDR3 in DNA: TGTGCCAGCAGCTTAACCGGGACTAGCGGGGTTGGGAATGAGCAGTTCTTC.

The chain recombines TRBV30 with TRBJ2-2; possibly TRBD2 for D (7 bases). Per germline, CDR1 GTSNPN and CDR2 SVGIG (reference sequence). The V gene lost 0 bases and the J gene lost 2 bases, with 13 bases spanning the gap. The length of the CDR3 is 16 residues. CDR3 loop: CAWSVRRGGNTGELFF. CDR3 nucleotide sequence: TGTGCCTGGAGTGTACGGCGCGGGGGCAACACCGGGGAGCTGTTTTTT.

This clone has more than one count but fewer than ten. CDR3 residues: CSVEIGQGQYF. The CDR3 DNA is TGCAGCGTTGAAATAGGACAGGGCCAATACTTC. This rearrangement joins TRBV29-1 to TRBJ2-7; 8 nucleotides agree with TRBD1. Germline CDR1 reads SQVTM; CDR2 reads ANQGSEA. The CDR3 extends over 11 amino acids. V dropped 2 bases and J dropped 13; count of bases not matched to a gene: 7.

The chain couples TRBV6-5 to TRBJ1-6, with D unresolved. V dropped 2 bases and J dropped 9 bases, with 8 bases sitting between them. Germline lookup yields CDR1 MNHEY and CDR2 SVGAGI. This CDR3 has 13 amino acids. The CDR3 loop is CASSYSGRSPLHF. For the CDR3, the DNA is TGTGCCAGCAGTTACAGCGGACGTTCACCCCTCCACTTT.

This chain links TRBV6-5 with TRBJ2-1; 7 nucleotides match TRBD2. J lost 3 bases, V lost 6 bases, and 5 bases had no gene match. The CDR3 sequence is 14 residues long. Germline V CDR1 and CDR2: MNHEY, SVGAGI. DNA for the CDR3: TGTGCCAGCAGGTCGGGACTAAACTACAATGAGCAGTTCTTC. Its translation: CASRSGLNYNEQFF.

The DNA of the CDR3 is TGTGCCAGCAGTTACGCTAGCGGGGGGTGGACAGATACGCAGTATTTT. Encoded protein: CASSYASGGWTDTQYF. This chain joins TRBV6-6 and TRBJ2-3, with 11 bases fitting TRBD2. The CDR3 sequence is 16 residues long. Germline trimming cut 2 bases from V and 3 bases from J; bases unmatched to any gene: 4. Per germline, CDR1 MNHNY and CDR2 SVGAGI (reference sequence).

The chain's CDR3 is CATSREVTGGSLATQYF. Here the CDR3 DNA reads TGTGCCACCAGCAGAGAGGTGACAGGGGGGAGTTTAGCGACCCAGTACTTC. V gene TRBV15 combines with J gene TRBJ2-5; 9 nucleotides line up with TRBD1. V was clipped by 0 bases and J by 7 bases; unmatched bases: 12. Germline loops: CDR1 LNHNV, CDR2 YYDKDF (reference sequence). The CDR3 loop spans 17 amino acids.

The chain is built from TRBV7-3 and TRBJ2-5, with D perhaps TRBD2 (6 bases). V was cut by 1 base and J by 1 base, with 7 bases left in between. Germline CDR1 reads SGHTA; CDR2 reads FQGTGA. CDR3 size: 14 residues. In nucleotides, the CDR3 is TGTGCCAGCAGCTTAATGGGGGGCCAAGAGACCCAGTACTTC. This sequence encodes CASSLMGGQETQYF.

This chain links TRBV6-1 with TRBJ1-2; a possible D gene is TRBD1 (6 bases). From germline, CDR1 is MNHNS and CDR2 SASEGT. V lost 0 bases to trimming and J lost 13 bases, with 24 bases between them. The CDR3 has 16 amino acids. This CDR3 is CASSEAFQPRGGLGTF. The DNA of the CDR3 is TGTGCCAGCAGTGAAGCTTTCCAACCGAGGGGGGGACTCGGCACCTTC.

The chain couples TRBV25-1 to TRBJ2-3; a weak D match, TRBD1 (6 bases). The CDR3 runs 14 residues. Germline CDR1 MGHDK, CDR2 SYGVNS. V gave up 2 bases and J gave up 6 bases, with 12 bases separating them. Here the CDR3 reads CASSEVWDTDTQYF. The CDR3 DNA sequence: TGTGCCAGCAGTGAAGTTTGGGACACGGATACGCAGTATTTT.

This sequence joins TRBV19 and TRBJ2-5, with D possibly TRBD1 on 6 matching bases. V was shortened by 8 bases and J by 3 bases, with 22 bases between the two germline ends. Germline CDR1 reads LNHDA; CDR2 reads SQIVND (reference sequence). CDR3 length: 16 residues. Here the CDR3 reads CASGPDGTNLKETQYF. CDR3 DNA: TGTGCCAGTGGACCCGACGGGACAAATCTCAAAGAGACCCAGTACTTC.

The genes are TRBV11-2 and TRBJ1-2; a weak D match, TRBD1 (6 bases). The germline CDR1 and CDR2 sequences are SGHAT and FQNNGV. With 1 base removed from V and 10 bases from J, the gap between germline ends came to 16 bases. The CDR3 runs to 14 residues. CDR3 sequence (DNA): TGTGCCAGCAGCTTAGTTCCTCAGGGGTTCGCCTACACCTTC. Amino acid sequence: CASSLVPQGFAYTF. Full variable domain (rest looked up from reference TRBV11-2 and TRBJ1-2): EAGVAQSPRYKIIEKRQSVAFWCNPISGHATLYWYQQILGQGPKLLIQFQNNGVVDDSQLPKDRFSAERLKGVDSTLKIQPAKLEDSAVYLCASSLVPQGFAYTFGSGTRLTVV.

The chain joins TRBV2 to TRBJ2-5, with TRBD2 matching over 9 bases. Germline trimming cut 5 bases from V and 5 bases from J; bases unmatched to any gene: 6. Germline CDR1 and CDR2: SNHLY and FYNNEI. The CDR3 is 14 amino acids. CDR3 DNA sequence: TGTGCCAGCAGTTATACTGGGACTAGCGAGACCCAGTACTTC. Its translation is CASSYTGTSETQYF.

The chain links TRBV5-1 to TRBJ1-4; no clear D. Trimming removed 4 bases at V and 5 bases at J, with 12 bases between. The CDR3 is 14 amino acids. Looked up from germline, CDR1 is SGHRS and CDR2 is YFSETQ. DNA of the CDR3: TGCGCCAGCAGCGGAGGAGGCGGGAATGAAAAACTGTTTTTT. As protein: CASSGGGGNEKLFF.

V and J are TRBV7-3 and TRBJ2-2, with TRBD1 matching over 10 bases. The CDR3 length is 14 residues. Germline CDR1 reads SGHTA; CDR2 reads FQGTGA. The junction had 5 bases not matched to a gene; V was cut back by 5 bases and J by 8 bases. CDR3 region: CASSRDRGKGELFF. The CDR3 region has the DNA TGTGCCAGCAGCCGGGACAGGGGAAAAGGGGAGCTGTTTTTT.

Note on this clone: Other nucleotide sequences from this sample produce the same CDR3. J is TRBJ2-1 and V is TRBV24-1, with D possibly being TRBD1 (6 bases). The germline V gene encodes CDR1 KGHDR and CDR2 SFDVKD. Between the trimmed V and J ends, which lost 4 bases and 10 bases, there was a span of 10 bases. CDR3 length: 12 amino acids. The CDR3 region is CATSEQGLEQFF. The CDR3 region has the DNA TGTGCCACCAGTGAGCAGGGGTTGGAGCAGTTCTTC.

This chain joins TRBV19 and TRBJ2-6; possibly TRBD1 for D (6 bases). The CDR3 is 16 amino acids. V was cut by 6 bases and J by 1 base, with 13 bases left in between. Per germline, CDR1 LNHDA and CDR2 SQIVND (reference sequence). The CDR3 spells CASSPQGKSGANVLTF. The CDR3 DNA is TGTGCCAGTAGCCCTCAGGGGAAGTCTGGGGCCAACGTCCTGACTTTC.

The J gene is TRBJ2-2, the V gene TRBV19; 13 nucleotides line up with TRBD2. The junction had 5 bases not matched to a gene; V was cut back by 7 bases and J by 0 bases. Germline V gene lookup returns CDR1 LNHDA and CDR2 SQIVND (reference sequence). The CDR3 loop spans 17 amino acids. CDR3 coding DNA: TGTGCCAGTATTCGACTAGCGGGGGGACCGAACACCGGGGAGCTGTTTTTT. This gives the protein CASIRLAGGPNTGELFF.

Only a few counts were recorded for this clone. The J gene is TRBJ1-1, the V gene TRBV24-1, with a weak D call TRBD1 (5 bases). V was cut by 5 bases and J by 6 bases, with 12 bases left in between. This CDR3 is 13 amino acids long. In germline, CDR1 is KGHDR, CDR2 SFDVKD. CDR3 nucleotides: TGTGCCACCAGTGGAAATATAGGGGCTGAAGCTTTCTTT. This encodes CATSGNIGAEAFF.

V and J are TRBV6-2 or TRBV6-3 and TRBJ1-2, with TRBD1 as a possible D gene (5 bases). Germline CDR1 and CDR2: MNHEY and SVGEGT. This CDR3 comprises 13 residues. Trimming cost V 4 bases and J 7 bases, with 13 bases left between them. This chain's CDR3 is CASSSAGRSGYTF. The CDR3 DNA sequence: TGTGCCAGCAGTTCAGCAGGGCGGTCTGGCTACACCTTC.

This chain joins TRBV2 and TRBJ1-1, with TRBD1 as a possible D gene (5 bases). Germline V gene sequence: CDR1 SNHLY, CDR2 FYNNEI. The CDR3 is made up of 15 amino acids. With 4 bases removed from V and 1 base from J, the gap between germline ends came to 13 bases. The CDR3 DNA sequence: TGTGCCAGCAGTGGGGCTGGCAGGGCGAACACTGAAGCTTTCTTT. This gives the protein CASSGAGRANTEAFF.

The CDR3 reads CASSLTGTYQETQYF. In DNA, the CDR3 is TGTGCCAGCAGCTTAACAGGGACCTACCAAGAGACCCAGTACTTC. The V gene is TRBV7-2, the J gene TRBJ2-5; D possibly corresponds to TRBD1 (6 bases). This CDR3 spans 15 amino acids. Deletions cut 2 bases from V and 0 bases from J, with 10 bases between. Germline loops: CDR1 SGHTA, CDR2 FQGNSA. The full variable domain, its missing parts supplied by reference TRBV7-2 and TRBJ2-5, is GAGVSQSPSNKVTEKGKDVELRCDPISGHTALYWYRQSLGQGLEFLIYFQGNSAPDKSGLPSDRFSAERTGGSVSTLTIQRTQQEDSAVYLCASSLTGTYQETQYFGPGTRLLVL.

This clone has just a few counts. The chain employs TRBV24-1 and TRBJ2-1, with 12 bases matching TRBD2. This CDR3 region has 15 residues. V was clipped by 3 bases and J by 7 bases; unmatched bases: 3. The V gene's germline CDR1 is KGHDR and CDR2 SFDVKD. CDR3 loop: CATSDVLAGGNEQFF. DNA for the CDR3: TGTGCCACCAGTGATGTACTAGCGGGGGGTAATGAGCAGTTCTTC.